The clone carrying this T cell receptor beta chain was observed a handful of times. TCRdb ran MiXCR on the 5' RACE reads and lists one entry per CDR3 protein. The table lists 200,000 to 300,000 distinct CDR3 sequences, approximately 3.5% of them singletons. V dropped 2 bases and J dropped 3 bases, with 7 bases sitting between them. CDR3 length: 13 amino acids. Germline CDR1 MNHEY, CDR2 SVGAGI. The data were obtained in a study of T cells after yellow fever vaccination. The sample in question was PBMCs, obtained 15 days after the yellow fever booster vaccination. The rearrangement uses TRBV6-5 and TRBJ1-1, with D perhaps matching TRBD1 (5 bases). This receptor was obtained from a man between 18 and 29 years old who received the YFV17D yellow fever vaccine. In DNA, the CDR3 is TGTGCCAGCAGTTACCAGGGTTACACTGAAGCTTTCTTT. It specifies CASSYQGYTEAFF.